This T cell receptor beta chain originates from a study of T cell clusters in autoimmune cytopenias. Study results and limitations: Functional roles of the in silico T cell clusters still await experimental validation. A dominant lymphoma-associated repertoire apparently masked the cluster-lack signature in secondary cytopenia versus chronic lymphocytic leukemia.

Turning to this clonotype: As yet, its antigen is unknown.

Each sample's input was 250 to 300 ng genomic DNA, some 38,000 genome equivalents. One tube held mixed TRB-A and TRB-B primer pools for touch-down PCR. TCRdb re-analyzed the multiplex PCR reads; it lists each CDR3 protein once, without DNA. The sample includes about 12,000 distinct CDR3 sequences. CDR3 length: 18 residues. Germline loops: CDR1 PRHDT, CDR2 FYEKMQ (reference sequence). These data were likewise used in another study, on T cell repertoires in aging, cancer and after chemotherapy. That source reports: Age-matched healthy donors had significantly more diverse, less clonal blood TCR repertoires than untreated cancer patients. Across the chemotherapy interval, each cancer cohort showed higher median generation probability, suggesting thymic rebound.

Input material: peripheral blood. The receptor was derived from a human donor in good health. This chain links TRBV13 with TRBJ1-3; absent DNA, TCRdb's TRBD1 call cannot be checked. The CDR3 is CASSADRALFTSGNTIYF.